The clone carrying this TCR beta chain was recorded once. The data originate from a study of shared clonotypes between healthy human individuals. Using immunoSEQ multiplex PCR, the repertoire was profiled, and TCRdb retains in-frame clones only, with some absent. The sample consists of more than 2,000,000 clones, over 85% of them appearing once. Material for sequencing was naive CD4+ T cells from PBMCs. Subset here: CD45RA+ positively selected. The source is a man between 18 and 29 years old in good health. Some clones in this sample may be carry-over from other donors' samples.

CDR3 residues: CASSSLMGASYF. The CDR3, as DNA: TGTGCCAGCAGCTCACTGATGGGGGCGTCGTACTTC. The chain has TRBV7-2 and TRBJ2-7, with D maybe TRBD1 (6 bases). Per germline, CDR1 SGHTA and CDR2 FQGNSA. The CDR3 runs 12 residues. Trimming removed 4 bases from V and 12 bases from J, with 16 bases in between.